These T cell receptor beta chains were read from a single sample in a study of T-cell reconstitution after alpha-beta-depleted transplantation in children. TCRdb passed the PCR reads through MiXCR, listing each CDR3 protein once. The sample shows roughly 150,000 distinct CDR3 sequences, roughly 11% of them seen only once. The starting material was PBMCs, obtained before TCRalphabeta/CD19-depleted stem cell transplant. Every receptor here comes from a boy aged 2 to 10 with acute myeloid leukemia, due to receive a stem cell transplant. The CDR3 runs from the conserved cysteine through the conserved F or W. A D gene is named only where the DNA matches it firmly. The size field is filled for only some rows; it gives once, few, many or a size class.

V	J	D	size	CDR3	DNA
TRBV7-9	TRBJ2-1	NA	many	CASSLSRGTYNEQFF	TGTGCCAGCAGCTTATCCCGGGGGACCTACAATGAGCAGTTCTTC
TRBV5-6	TRBJ2-3	TRBD2	many	CASSDGTSGRYTQYF	TGTGCCAGCAGCGACGGGACTAGCGGGAGGTATACGCAGTATTTT
TRBV5-1	TRBJ1-1	NA	many	CASSLVEGEAFF	TGCGCCAGCAGCTTGGTGGAGGGTGAAGCTTTCTTT
TRBV20-1	TRBJ1-2	TRBD1	many	CSLVGQGENGYTF	TGCTCTCTGGTAGGACAGGGTGAAAATGGCTACACCTTC
TRBV18	TRBJ1-1	TRBD1	many	CASSLWDRLNTEAFF	TGTGCCAGCTCATTGTGGGACAGACTGAACACTGAAGCTTTCTTT
TRBV11-2	TRBJ2-5	NA	many	CASSHGYGTQETQYF	TGTGCCAGCAGCCACGGGTACGGTACTCAAGAGACCCAGTACTTC
TRBV2	TRBJ2-3	NA	many	CASSDATDTQYF	TGTGCCAGCAGCGACGCCACAGATACGCAGTATTTT
TRBV20-1	TRBJ2-2	NA	few	CSARFPAPGDGARSTGELFF	TGCAGTGCTAGATTCCCCGCCCCAGGTGATGGGGCGCGTAGCACCGGGGAGCTGTTTTTT
TRBV24-1	TRBJ2-2	NA	NA	CATSDFGPASPGELFF	TGTGCCACCAGTGATTTCGGTCCGGCTTCCCCCGGGGAGCTGTTTTTT
TRBV29-1	TRBJ2-1	TRBD2	NA	CSVGSEQAGGRHEQFF	TGCAGCGTTGGAAGTGAGCAAGCGGGAGGCCGGCATGAGCAGTTCTTC
TRBV5-1	TRBJ1-1	TRBD1	NA	CASRPGTGVMNTEAFF	TGCGCCAGCAGGCCCGGGACAGGGGTTATGAACACTGAAGCTTTCTTT
TRBV29-1	TRBJ2-1	TRBD2	many	CSVGRAGDEQFF	TGCAGCGTTGGTCGAGCGGGAGATGAGCAGTTCTTC
TRBV5-1	TRBJ2-7	TRBD2	many	CASSLRTTTIPGGLGYEQYF	TGCGCCAGCAGCCTCAGAACAACAACGATACCGGGAGGCCTCGGGTACGAGCAGTACTTC
TRBV10-2	TRBJ1-2	NA	many	CASIKGGGGYTF	TGCGCCAGCATCAAGGGAGGGGGAGGCTACACCTTC
TRBV11-2	TRBJ2-5	NA	many	CASSGGAVGEPETQYF	TGTGCCAGCAGTGGGGGAGCTGTGGGGGAACCAGAGACCCAGTACTTC
TRBV6-5	TRBJ1-5	NA	few	CASRTDSNQPQHF	TGTGCCAGCAGGACTGACTCTAATCAGCCCCAGCATTTT
TRBV28	TRBJ2-1	NA	many	CASSSGPRPLISEQFF	TGTGCCAGCAGTTCCGGACCGAGGCCCCTCATTAGCGAGCAGTTCTTC
TRBV11-2	TRBJ2-1	TRBD2	NA	CASSSGLAGGDEQFF	TGTGCCAGCAGCTCTGGACTAGCGGGAGGCGATGAGCAGTTCTTC
TRBV29-1	TRBJ2-1	NA	NA	CSVGPRQYNEQFF	TGCAGCGTTGGTCCTCGACAGTACAATGAGCAGTTCTTC
TRBV12-3/TRBV12-4	TRBJ2-7	NA	many	CASSLGTHYEQYF	TGTGCCAGCAGTTTGGGGACACACTACGAGCAGTACTTC
TRBV11-3	TRBJ2-2	TRBD1	many	CASSLQGTNTGELFF	TGTGCCAGCAGCCTACAGGGGACGAACACCGGGGAGCTGTTTTTT
TRBV7-2	TRBJ2-1	TRBD2	many	CASSLVIAGAGYNEQFF	TGTGCCAGCAGCTTAGTCATAGCGGGAGCAGGGTACAATGAGCAGTTCTTC
TRBV4-1	TRBJ2-4	NA	many	CASSLSSVAKNIQYF	TGCGCCAGCAGCCTCTCCAGCGTAGCCAAAAACATTCAGTACTTC
TRBV15	TRBJ1-2	NA	NA	CATGQPGIYGYTF	TGTGCCACCGGCCAACCAGGGATCTATGGCTACACCTTC
TRBV29-1	TRBJ2-5	NA	many	CSVGSETQYF	TGCAGCGTTGGGTCGGAGACCCAGTACTTC
TRBV10-2	TRBJ1-1	TRBD1	many	CASSGPGTGWTEAFF	TGCGCCAGCAGTGGACCCGGGACAGGGTGGACTGAAGCTTTCTTT
TRBV20-1	TRBJ2-4	NA	many	CSAPSGLGFGIQYF	TGCAGTGCACCCTCAGGTCTTGGGTTTGGCATTCAGTACTTC
TRBV29-1	TRBJ2-3	NA	many	CSVDPGYDTQYF	TGCAGCGTTGACCCAGGGTACGATACGCAGTATTTT
TRBV18	TRBJ2-1	NA	many	CASSLPLSDYNEQFF	TGTGCCAGCTCACTCCCACTGAGCGATTACAATGAGCAGTTCTTC
TRBV28	TRBJ2-7	TRBD2	many	CASTASGSSYEQYF	TGTGCCAGCACCGCTAGCGGTAGCTCCTACGAGCAGTACTTC
TRBV3-1	TRBJ2-3	NA	once	CAFCLGGSGDTQYF	TGTGCCTTCTGTTTAGGGGGTAGCGGGGATACGCAGTATTTT
TRBV11-2	TRBJ2-4	NA	many	CASTWKSGGLAKNIQYF	TGTGCCAGCACATGGAAATCAGGGGGGCTAGCCAAAAACATTCAGTACTTC
TRBV20-1	TRBJ2-7	TRBD2	many	CRVPLGREGPGEQYF	TGCAGGGTCCCCCTTGGGCGGGAGGGCCCAGGCGAGCAGTACTTC
TRBV28	TRBJ1-5	TRBD1	many	CASRGYGTAGAGGNQPQHF	TGTGCCAGCAGGGGCTATGGGACAGCGGGGGCCGGGGGCAATCAGCCCCAGCATTTT
TRBV20-1	TRBJ2-1	TRBD1	many	CSAPGQGYNEQFF	TGCAGTGCCCCAGGACAGGGCTACAATGAGCAGTTCTTC
TRBV2	TRBJ2-5	TRBD2	few	CASSGTSGGEETQYF	TGTGCCAGCAGTGGGACTAGCGGGGGGGAAGAGACCCAGTACTTC
TRBV4-1	TRBJ2-1	NA	many	CASSQVGRGRFF	TGCGCCAGCAGCCAAGTGGGGCGGGGGCGGTTCTTC
TRBV30	TRBJ2-3	NA	NA	CAWIWGARQYF	TGTGCCTGGATCTGGGGAGCGAGGCAGTATTTT
TRBV7-2	TRBJ2-5	NA	many	CASSFALGVKETQYF	TGTGCCAGCAGCTTCGCCCTCGGGGTTAAAGAGACCCAGTACTTC
TRBV20-1	TRBJ1-6	NA	many	CSLREEGNSPLHF	TGCAGTTTACGGGAGGAGGGGAATTCACCCCTCCACTTT
TRBV6-1	TRBJ1-5	TRBD1	many	CASSDQGQGNQPQHF	TGTGCCAGCAGTGATCAGGGACAGGGAAATCAGCCCCAGCATTTT
TRBV10-3	TRBJ2-5	TRBD2	NA	CAISISGLAGETQYF	TGTGCCATCAGTATCTCGGGACTAGCGGGGGAGACCCAGTACTTC
TRBV6-2/TRBV6-3	TRBJ2-1	NA	many	CASSLPTGIRYNEQFF	TGTGCCAGCAGCCTTCCCACAGGGATACGCTACAATGAGCAGTTCTTC
TRBV28	TRBJ2-3	NA	many	CAIVREVRRSTDTQYF	TGTGCCATCGTCCGAGAGGTGAGACGGAGCACAGATACGCAGTATTTT
TRBV9	TRBJ2-3	NA	many	CASSVDGRIDTQYF	TGTGCCAGCAGCGTAGACGGGAGAATAGATACGCAGTATTTT
TRBV4-1	TRBJ2-7	TRBD2	many	CASSPGEGLAGGRYEQYF	TGCGCCAGCAGCCCCGGTGAGGGACTAGCGGGAGGACGATACGAGCAGTACTTC
TRBV18	TRBJ1-6	NA	many	CASSPPGGPNSPLHF	TGTGCCAGCTCACCGCCAGGAGGGCCTAATTCACCCCTCCACTTT
TRBV30	TRBJ1-1	TRBD1	few	CAWGQGIAEAFF	TGTGCCTGGGGACAGGGCATTGCTGAAGCTTTCTTT
TRBV28	TRBJ1-3	TRBD1	many	CASSSEGGQARDTIYF	TGTGCCAGCAGTTCCGAAGGGGGACAGGCTCGGGACACCATATATTTT
TRBV4-2	TRBJ2-1	TRBD2	many	CASSQEETSHSYNEQFF	TGTGCCAGCAGCCAAGAGGAGACTAGCCATTCCTACAATGAGCAGTTCTTC
TRBV5-1	TRBJ2-1	TRBD2	many	CASSLASGGIGEQFF	TGCGCCAGCAGCTTGGCGAGCGGGGGGATCGGTGAGCAGTTCTTC
TRBV19	TRBJ2-3	TRBD2	many	CATKTSGRSDTQYF	TGTGCCACCAAAACTAGCGGGAGGTCAGATACGCAGTATTTT
TRBV10-3	TRBJ1-4	NA	many	CAISADGGGEKLFF	TGTGCCATCAGTGCGGACGGGGGGGGTGAAAAACTGTTTTTT
TRBV4-1	TRBJ2-7	NA	many	CASSPRTDSSYEQYF	TGCGCCAGCAGCCCGCGGACAGACAGCTCCTACGAGCAGTACTTC
TRBV27	TRBJ2-7	NA	many	CASSLGVTAEQYF	TGTGCCAGCAGTTTGGGAGTGACGGCCGAGCAGTACTTC
TRBV20-1	TRBJ1-5	NA	many	CSARSYQGFNQPQHF	TGCAGTGCTAGATCTTATCAGGGGTTCAATCAGCCCCAGCATTTT
TRBV12-3/TRBV12-4	TRBJ1-5	TRBD1	many	CASSVGDRASINQPQHF	TGTGCCAGCAGTGTAGGGGACAGGGCATCAATCAATCAGCCCCAGCATTTT
TRBV13	TRBJ2-1	TRBD2	NA	CASSPMGAGGLYNEQFF	TGTGCCAGCAGCCCGATGGGAGCGGGAGGGCTTTACAATGAGCAGTTCTTC
TRBV10-3	TRBJ2-7	NA	many	CAISDSRSSYEQYF	TGTGCCATCAGTGATAGTAGGAGCTCCTACGAGCAGTACTTC
TRBV5-1	TRBJ2-1	NA	many	CASSFRVYNEQFF	TGCGCCAGCAGCTTTAGGGTCTACAATGAGCAGTTCTTC